The clone carrying this T cell receptor (beta chain) has at least ten counts. Its antigen remains unidentified. CDR3 length equals 15 residues. Germline V gene lookup returns CDR1 SNHLY and CDR2 FYNNEI. V shed 6 bases and J shed 5 bases, with 14 bases lying between them. TCRdb reprocessed the RT-PCR reads with MiXCR, giving one entry per CDR3 protein. There are 710,000 or so distinct CDR3 sequences in the sample; 15% to 19% occur only once, and roughly 11% lies in the top ten. The data were taken from a study of response to subunit inactivated influenza vaccine. The study's findings and limits: Few new T cells, the authors suggested, are recruited by each seasonal influenza vaccination.

The J gene is TRBJ1-6, the V gene TRBV2, with D possibly TRBD1 on 6 matching bases. The material was PBMCs from blood, obtained about 11 days after vaccination. The TCR was taken from a man between 50 and 59 years old who received an inactivated influenza vaccine. CDR3 nucleotides: TGTGCCAGCAGAACCGGGACATCTCATAATTCACCCCTCCACTTT. Protein product: CASRTGTSHNSPLHF.